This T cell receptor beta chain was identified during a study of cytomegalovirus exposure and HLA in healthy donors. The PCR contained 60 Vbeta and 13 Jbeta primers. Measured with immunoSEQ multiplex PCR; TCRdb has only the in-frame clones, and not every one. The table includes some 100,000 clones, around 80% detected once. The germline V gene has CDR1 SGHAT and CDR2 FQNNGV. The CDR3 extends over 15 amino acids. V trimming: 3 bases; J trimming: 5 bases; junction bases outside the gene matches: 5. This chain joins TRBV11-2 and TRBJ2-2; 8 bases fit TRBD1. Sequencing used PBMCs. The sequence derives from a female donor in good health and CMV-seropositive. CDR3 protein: CASSFQGAGTGELFF. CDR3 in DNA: TGTGCCAGCAGCTTCCAGGGGGCTGGTACCGGGGAGCTGTTTTTT.